A selection of T cell receptor beta chains follows, all from one sample in a study of human T cells and chemical hapten exposure. TCRdb re-called the RACE reads with MiXCR, one entry per CDR3 protein. The data hold a few hundred thousand distinct CDR3 sequences, with over 8% observed a single time. Sequenced material: whole blood, taken in connection with sensitization to the hapten diphenylcyclopropenone (DPC). These TCRs come from a woman between 40 and 55 years old with alopecia areata. Some clones in this sample may be carry-over from other donors' samples. Each CDR3 is given without its conserved first and last residue.

CDR3aa	j_gene	v_gene
ASSPPSAGGYTGELF	TRBJ2-2	TRBV3-1
ASSFRVSPLH	TRBJ1-6	TRBV28
ASSSIINSPLH	TRBJ1-6	TRBV7-3
ASSQGGGLSYEQY	TRBJ2-7	TRBV6-2/TRBV6-3
ASSFLSDFATEAF	TRBJ1-1	TRBV5-1
SGQGAQETQY	TRBJ2-5	TRBV29-1
ASSLGTIRGETQY	TRBJ2-5	TRBV7-8
ASSSSGSGADTQY	TRBJ2-3	TRBV6-2/TRBV6-3
ASRGHAATNEKLF	TRBJ1-4	TRBV12-3/TRBV12-4
ASSFGRTYEQY	TRBJ2-7	TRBV19
ASSPNEQGRTQY	TRBJ2-5	TRBV9